The 32 T cell receptor beta chains reported below all come from one sample, sequenced in a study of monozygotic twins with inflammatory bowel disease. TCRdb re-called the 5' RACE reads, yielding one record per CDR3 amino acid sequence without DNA. Its table lists tens of thousands of distinct CDR3 sequences. Specimen: blood. The receptors were gathered from a human donor with ulcerative colitis or Crohn's disease, or a healthy co-twin of an affected twin (not recorded which).

This chain links TRBV14 with TRBJ2-7; the TRBD1 assignment by TCRdb is unverifiable without DNA. CDR3 length equals 16 residues. Looked up from germline, CDR1 is SGHDN and CDR2 is FVKESK. CDR3 loop: CASSQEGRGNVYEQYF.

The chain joins TRBV28 to TRBJ1-4; TCRdb calls TRBD1, which cannot be checked without DNA. From germline, CDR1 is MDHEN and CDR2 SYDVKM. CDR3 size: 14 residues. The CDR3 here is CASGSQGAGEKLFF.

The chain employs TRBV7-3 and TRBJ2-7; TCRdb's D gene call, TRBD2, goes unchecked for lack of DNA. The length of the CDR3 is 14 residues. Germline assignment: CDR1 SGHTA and CDR2 FQGTGA. CDR3 in amino acids: CASSSDAGGREQYF.

The chain employs TRBV7-6 and TRBJ2-5. Per germline, CDR1 SGHVS and CDR2 FNYEAQ. The CDR3 spans 15 residues. The CDR3 sequence: CASSLARSAQETQYF.

V is TRBV7-9 and J is TRBJ2-3; TCRdb selects TRBD2, and the lack of DNA leaves this call unchecked. The CDR3 extends over 13 amino acids. The germline V gene encodes CDR1 SEHNR and CDR2 FQNEAQ (reference sequence). The CDR3 spells CASSSTRADTQYF.

The rearrangement uses TRBV5-1 and TRBJ1-1; TCRdb returns TRBD1, unconfirmable since there is no DNA. The length of the CDR3 is 15 residues. Germline values: CDR1 SGHRS, CDR2 YFSETQ. The CDR3: CASSLRTGGITEAFF.

J is TRBJ2-2 and V is TRBV28; the D call from TCRdb, TRBD1, cannot be confirmed without DNA. CDR3 length: 13 amino acids. The germline gives CDR1 MDHEN, CDR2 SYDVKM. This CDR3 reads CASSSRDTGELFF.

The gene calls are TRBV6-1 and TRBJ2-6; absent DNA, TCRdb's TRBD1 call cannot be checked. From germline, CDR1 is MNHNS and CDR2 SASEGT. CDR3 size: 17 residues. Here the CDR3 reads CASRPGTFSAGANVLTF.

The chain links TRBV12-3 or TRBV12-4 to TRBJ2-7; the D call from TCRdb, TRBD1, cannot be confirmed without DNA. The CDR3 has 13 amino acids. The CDR3 protein is CATSKDRVRGQYF.

The chain joins TRBV3-1 to TRBJ1-1; checking the TCRdb D call of TRBD1 is not possible without DNA. The length of the CDR3 is 15 residues. The germline V gene has CDR1 LGHDT and CDR2 YNNKEL (reference sequence). CDR3 residues: CASSQGRGRDTEAFF.

This rearrangement joins TRBV18 to TRBJ1-5. CDR3 size: 13 residues. CDR1 and CDR2 from the germline V gene are KGHSH and LQKENI. CDR3 residues: CASSPLMDQPQHF.

The chain links TRBV27 to TRBJ1-1. CDR1 and CDR2 from the germline V gene are MNHEY and SMNVEV (reference sequence). This CDR3 contains 14 residues. CDR3 sequence reads: CASSFTALNTEAFF.

The J gene is TRBJ1-2, the V gene TRBV7-2; TCRdb outputs TRBD1, but without DNA this stays unchecked. Per the germline V gene, CDR1 is SGHTA and CDR2 is FQGNSA. The CDR3 has 16 amino acids. This CDR3 reads CASRRQGALVSYGYTF.

This sequence joins TRBV28 and TRBJ2-1; without DNA, the TCRdb call of TRBD2 cannot be checked. The CDR3 consists of 15 residues. The germline V gene encodes CDR1 MDHEN and CDR2 SYDVKM. The CDR3 spells CASSGSLYRYNEQFF.

The chain combines TRBV5-1 with TRBJ1-2; as DNA is missing, the TRBD1 call by TCRdb cannot be tested. The length of the CDR3 is 15 residues. Germline V gene data show CDR1 as SGHRS and CDR2 as YFSETQ. CDR3 amino acids: CASSFSGGGLYGYTF. Combining the CDR3 with reference TRBV5-1 and TRBJ1-2 gives the whole variable domain KAGVTQTPRYLIKTRGQQVTLSCSPISGHRSVSWYQQTPGQGLQFLFEYFSETQRNKGNFPGRFSGRQFSNSRSEMNVSTLELGDSALYLCASSFSGGGLYGYTFGSGTRLTVV.

The rearrangement links TRBV14 to TRBJ2-2; no DNA is available, so the TRBD2 call from TCRdb remains unchecked. CDR3 length: 16 residues. The germline CDR1 and CDR2 sequences are SGHDN and FVKESK. The chain's CDR3 is CASSHPGGANTGELFF.

This chain connects TRBV4-1 to TRBJ2-7; TCRdb selects TRBD1, and the lack of DNA leaves this call unchecked. The CDR3 covers 15 residues. Germline V CDR1 and CDR2: MGHRA, YSYEKL. CDR3 in amino acids: CASSQEGGGLREQYF.

This chain joins TRBV5-5 and TRBJ2-7; TCRdb's D call, TRBD1, is unchecked because there is no DNA. The germline V gene has CDR1 SGHKS and CDR2 YYEKEE (reference sequence). The CDR3 contains 14 residues. The CDR3 loop reads CASSVPGQGVSNYF.

The CDR3 is CASSYGTSGLSSYEQYF. The chain uses TRBV6-2 or TRBV6-3 and TRBJ2-7; the TCRdb D gene call, TRBD2, has no DNA to confirm it. CDR3 size: 17 residues. From germline, CDR1 is MNHEY and CDR2 SVGEGT.

The V and J genes are TRBV20-1 and TRBJ1-5. This CDR3 comprises 14 residues. The germline CDR1 and CDR2 sequences are DFQATT and SNEGSKA (reference sequence). The CDR3 loop reads CSAMGLSGSSPQHF.

This chain joins TRBV4-1 and TRBJ1-5; TCRdb's D call of TRBD1 is untestable without DNA. The germline V gene encodes CDR1 MGHRA and CDR2 YSYEKL. CDR3 length: 17 residues. This chain's CDR3 is CASSQETGALGNQPQHF.

The chain links TRBV30 to TRBJ1-1; as DNA is missing, the TRBD1 call by TCRdb cannot be tested. Looked up from germline, CDR1 is GTSNPN and CDR2 is SVGIG (reference sequence). The CDR3 runs 15 residues. CDR3 sequence reads: CAWAPRGRMNTEAFF.

This chain connects TRBV15 to TRBJ2-5. The length of the CDR3 is 13 residues. Germline V gene lookup returns CDR1 LNHNV and CDR2 YYDKDF (reference sequence). CDR3 in amino acids: CATSRQLGETQYF.

The chain couples TRBV5-4 to TRBJ2-5; the TRBD1 assignment by TCRdb is unverifiable without DNA. The CDR3 sequence is 16 residues long. Germline V gene data show CDR1 as SGHNT and CDR2 as YYREEE (reference sequence). CDR3 residues: CASSFGSLGAEETQYF.

The rearrangement uses TRBV7-3 and TRBJ2-1. Germline CDR1 and CDR2: SGHTA and FQGTGA. The CDR3 is 15 amino acids. CDR3: CASSLKSGSYNEQFF.

The chain employs TRBV7-2 and TRBJ2-1; TCRdb lists TRBD2, though no DNA is available to test this call. The CDR3 has 11 amino acids. The V gene's germline CDR1 is SGHTA and CDR2 FQGNSA. The CDR3 reads CASSPTREQFF.

The V call is TRBV7-9, the J call TRBJ2-3; TCRdb lists TRBD2, though no DNA is available to test this call. Germline V gives CDR1 SEHNR, CDR2 FQNEAQ (reference sequence). This CDR3 has 16 amino acids. CDR3 sequence reads: CASSLATARESDTQYF.

The chain joins TRBV24-1 to TRBJ2-7; TCRdb lists TRBD1, though no DNA is available to test this call. This CDR3 contains 14 residues. Germline V gene data show CDR1 as KGHDR and CDR2 as SFDVKD. CDR3 protein: CATSPGGKNYEQYF.

The V call is TRBV6-1, the J call TRBJ1-1. This CDR3 is 15 amino acids long. Germline V gene data show CDR1 as MNHNS and CDR2 as SASEGT. The CDR3 spells CASSATSEVNTEAFF.

The chain uses TRBV4-3 and TRBJ2-4. The CDR3 is 15 residues long. Germline V gene sequence: CDR1 LGHNA, CDR2 YSLEER. The CDR3 sequence: CASSQDLQQKNMQYF.

The rearrangement joins TRBV5-1 to TRBJ2-5; TCRdb gives TRBD2 as the D gene, but with no DNA this cannot be confirmed. Germline V lookup: CDR1 SGHRS, CDR2 YFSETQ. CDR3 length: 15 amino acids. This CDR3 is CASMELAGSQETQYF.

The CDR3 sequence: CASSLLQGGSEQYF. The chain links TRBV12-3 or TRBV12-4 to TRBJ2-7; the D gene TCRdb calls, TRBD1, cannot be checked with no DNA. The CDR3 length is 14 residues.